Following are 30 T cell receptor beta chains from one sample sequenced in a study of beta chain features in type 1 diabetes. Overall study results and limits: All four CD4+ subsets from Type 1 diabetes patients carried moderately but significantly shorter TCRB CDR3s.

The sequenced template was cDNA made from the entire isolated RNA. TCRdb keeps only in-frame clones here, not all; method: immunoSEQ multiplex PCR. The sample lists under 200,000 clones, approximately 10% seen once, with 0.45% to 0.6% in the top ten. These receptors' targets are unknown. Sequencing input: central memory CD4+ T cells from blood. The origin of the receptors is a young man with type 1 diabetes.

The gene calls are TRBV6-6 and TRBJ2-3; 9 nucleotides match TRBD2. CDR1 and CDR2 (germline): MNHNY, SVGAGI (reference sequence). This CDR3 is 16 amino acids long. The V and J ends lost 6 bases and 0 bases, in that order; junction bases with no gene match: 7. CDR3 protein: CASRKIAGVSTDTQYF. CDR3 coding DNA: TGTGCCAGCAGAAAGATAGCGGGAGTAAGCACAGATACGCAGTATTTT.

This clone was detected only a few times. The chain employs TRBV30 and TRBJ1-4, with TRBD1 identical over 10 bases. Trimming cost V 4 bases and J 8 bases; bases outside gene matches: 7. The CDR3 covers 14 residues. Germline CDR1 is GTSNPN and CDR2 is SVGIG (reference sequence). This CDR3 is CAWMGTGEGEKLFF. CDR3 in DNA: TGTGCCTGGATGGGGACAGGGGAGGGGGAAAAACTGTTTTTT.

This clone was picked up a small number of times. The rearrangement links TRBV5-1 to TRBJ2-7, with TRBD2 matching over 7 bases. The germline gives CDR1 SGHRS, CDR2 YFSETQ. This CDR3 region has 16 residues. With 2 bases clipped from V and 0 bases from J, the junction kept 8 bases outside the gene matches. CDR3 nucleotide sequence: TGCGCCAGCAGCTTTCCCTCTAGCGGTATCTCCTACGAGCAGTACTTC. Translation: CASSFPSSGISYEQYF.

This sequence joins TRBV27 and TRBJ2-4, with TRBD1 matching 10 bases. The V gene's germline CDR1 is MNHEY and CDR2 SMNVEV (reference sequence). The V segment lost 4 bases and the J segment 1 base; nucleotides outside the gene matches: 7. CDR3 length: 17 amino acids. CDR3 sequence reads: CASSSQGQGEAKNIQYF. The CDR3 region has the DNA TGTGCCAGCAGTTCCCAAGGACAGGGGGAGGCCAAAAACATTCAGTACTTC.

The chain is built from TRBV14 and TRBJ2-2; D gene unclear. This CDR3 contains 14 residues. V shed 5 bases and J shed 4 bases, with 11 bases lying between them. CDR1 is SGHDN, CDR2 FVKESK, per germline. For the CDR3, the DNA is TGTGCCAGCAGCTCCAGATTTCCCACCGGGGAGCTGTTTTTT. Its protein is CASSSRFPTGELFF.

This clone has more than one count but fewer than ten. The genes are TRBV28 and TRBJ2-3; 8 bases match TRBD2. The CDR3 is made up of 14 amino acids. J lost 6 bases, V lost 8 bases, and 10 bases had no gene match. Germline V gene data show CDR1 as MDHEN and CDR2 as SYDVKM. Here the CDR3 reads CASALMGLGDTQYF. CDR3 sequence (DNA): TGTGCCAGCGCGTTGATGGGACTAGGGGATACGCAGTATTTT.

This clone was seen a handful of times. The V gene is TRBV2, the J gene TRBJ2-7; 8 bases fit TRBD1. Germline values: CDR1 SNHLY, CDR2 FYNNEI. This CDR3 has 13 amino acids. Trimming took 5 bases from V and 3 from J; bases not matched to a gene: 3. The CDR3 here is CASSRTGGYEQYF. The CDR3 DNA is TGTGCCAGCAGTCGTACAGGGGGCTACGAGCAGTACTTC. Complete variable domain (other parts from reference TRBV2 and TRBJ2-7): EPEVTQTPSHQVTQMGQEVILRCVPISNHLYFYWYRQILGQKVEFLVSFYNNEISEKSEIFDDQFSVERPDGSNFTLKIRSTKLEDSAMYFCASSRTGGYEQYFGPGTRLTVT.

The chain carries TRBV30 and TRBJ2-6, with TRBD1 identical over 9 bases. The CDR3 is 19 residues long. Germline loops: CDR1 GTSNPN, CDR2 SVGIG (reference sequence). J was trimmed by 0 bases and V by 3 bases; bases with no gene match: 12. The CDR3 protein is CAWSAWGTGSPSGANVLTF. The CDR3 nucleotides read TGTGCCTGGAGCGCCTGGGGGACAGGGAGTCCCTCTGGGGCCAACGTCCTGACTTTC.

The gene calls are TRBV15 and TRBJ2-1; TRBD2 agrees at 11 bases. CDR1 LNHNV and CDR2 YYDKDF come from the germline V gene (reference sequence). This CDR3 has 16 amino acids. V lost 4 bases and J lost 4; bases outside the gene matches: 6. The CDR3 DNA reads TGTGCCACCAGCAAAGGGGGACTAGCGGATTACAATGAGCAGTTCTTC. It yields the protein CATSKGGLADYNEQFF.

The sample holds a few counts of this clone. V and J are TRBV29-1 and TRBJ2-1; 9 bases map to TRBD2. The ends lost 6 bases at V and 4 bases at J; junction bases unmatched: 4. This CDR3 has 13 amino acids. Germline CDR1 reads SQVTM; CDR2 reads ANQGSEA. Written as DNA, the CDR3 is TGCAGCGTGGGCGGGGGGGGGTACAATGAGCAGTTCTTC. It encodes CSVGGGGYNEQFF.

V and J are TRBV9 and TRBJ1-3; maybe TRBD1 (5 bases). The V and J ends lost 1 base and 2 bases respectively, with 10 bases between them. Germline V gene lookup returns CDR1 SGDLS and CDR2 YYNGEE. The CDR3 is made up of 15 amino acids. In nucleotides, the CDR3 is TGTGCCAGCAGCGTATCGGAGGGGACTGGAAACACCATATATTTT. It encodes CASSVSEGTGNTIYF.

The chain is built from TRBV28 and TRBJ1-1; 7 bases are shared with TRBD1. This CDR3 contains 16 residues. The V segment lost 2 bases and the J segment 1 base; nucleotides outside the gene matches: 7. The germline V gene has CDR1 MDHEN and CDR2 SYDVKM. For the CDR3, the DNA is TGTGCCAGCAGTTTACCCTCGTGGACAGGGAACACTGAAGCTTTCTTT. Protein product: CASSLPSWTGNTEAFF.

The chain uses TRBV28 and TRBJ2-3, with D possibly matching TRBD1 (6 bases). Trimming left V 5 bases short and J 1 base short, with 13 bases between. CDR3 length: 15 amino acids. Germline V lookup: CDR1 MDHEN, CDR2 SYDVKM. The CDR3 protein is CASSPHREGTDTQYF. The CDR3 DNA reads as TGTGCCAGCAGTCCACACAGGGAAGGCACAGATACGCAGTATTTT.

The table lists this clone with a few counts. The V and J genes are TRBV2 and TRBJ1-4; 8 bases line up with TRBD1. Per germline, CDR1 SNHLY and CDR2 FYNNEI. This CDR3 comprises 15 residues. V was pared by 6 bases and J by 4 bases, with 7 bases of the junction left unmatched. CDR3 protein: CASSADRGDNEKLFF. The DNA for the CDR3 is TGTGCCAGCAGCGCCGACAGGGGCGATAATGAAAAACTGTTTTTT.

This clone was seen a handful of times. The rearrangement links TRBV7-2 to TRBJ1-1, with a weak D call TRBD1 (5 bases). The germline V gene encodes CDR1 SGHTA and CDR2 FQGNSA. Trimming shortened V by 3 bases and J by 2 bases, and 10 bases separated the two germline ends. The CDR3 spans 14 residues. CDR3 residues: CASSFNQGNTEAFF. In DNA form, the CDR3 reads TGTGCCAGCAGCTTTAATCAGGGAAACACTGAAGCTTTCTTT.

The table lists this clone with a few counts. The chain links TRBV6-1 to TRBJ2-5; 10 nucleotides agree with TRBD1. Trimming removed 8 bases from V and 5 bases from J; junction bases left unmatched: 8. CDR1 and CDR2 (germline): MNHNS, SASEGT. The CDR3 spans 14 residues. CDR3 region: CASLPGQGRETQYF. The CDR3 DNA is TGTGCCAGCCTACCGGGACAGGGGAGGGAGACCCAGTACTTC.

This clone was seen a few times. This chain joins TRBV29-1 and TRBJ2-7; TRBD2 matches 14 bases. V lost 6 bases, J lost 5 bases, and 9 bases stayed unmatched. CDR3 size: 15 residues. Germline assignment: CDR1 SQVTM and CDR2 ANQGSEA. The chain's CDR3 is CSVGGTSGSLDEQYF. The CDR3 DNA reads as TGCAGCGTAGGGGGGACTAGCGGGAGTCTAGACGAGCAGTACTTC.

This clone was counted a few times. Additional DNA sequences in this sample encode the identical CDR3. The chain recombines TRBV19 with TRBJ2-2; D is undetermined. Germline V gene sequence: CDR1 LNHDA, CDR2 SQIVND (reference sequence). This CDR3 contains 12 residues. V was pared by 7 bases and J by 2 bases, with 5 bases between. CDR3 DNA sequence: TGTGCCAGTAACTTAAACACCGGGGAGCTGTTTTTT. It translates to CASNLNTGELFF.

In its sample, this clone was seen a few times. The chain couples TRBV4-2 to TRBJ2-2; no clear D gene. Germline V gene sequence: CDR1 LGHNA, CDR2 YNFKEQ. Between the trimmed V and J ends, which lost 0 bases and 6 bases, there was a span of 5 bases. The CDR3 loop spans 13 amino acids. The CDR3 loop is CASSQDRAGELFF. In DNA, the CDR3 is TGTGCCAGCAGCCAAGATCGCGCCGGGGAGCTGTTTTTT.

This clone was observed a handful of times. The chain joins TRBV6-5 to TRBJ2-7; D remains unclear. This CDR3 has 13 amino acids. V lost 5 bases to trimming and J lost 4 bases, with 12 bases between them. Germline CDR1 is MNHEY and CDR2 is SVGAGI. The CDR3 loop reads CASSKSRIYEQYF. CDR3 DNA sequence: TGTGCCAGCAGTAAGTCCAGAATTTACGAGCAGTACTTC.

The sample holds a few counts of this clone. This chain uses TRBV7-9 with TRBJ2-3; 9 positions match TRBD2. The CDR3 length is 16 residues. Unmatched junction bases numbered 7, after V lost 1 base and J lost 5 bases. CDR1 and CDR2 (germline): SEHNR, FQNEAQ (reference sequence). CDR3 protein: CASSLGVAGVGDTQYF. In DNA form, the CDR3 reads TGTGCCAGCAGCTTAGGAGTAGCGGGAGTGGGAGATACGCAGTATTTT.

The chain recombines TRBV10-3 with TRBJ1-5; TRBD1 is a possible D gene (6 bases). CDR1 is ENHRY and CDR2 is SYGVKD in the germline V gene. The CDR3 length is 17 residues. Trimming removed 5 bases at V and 2 bases at J, with 19 bases between. The CDR3 coding sequence is TGTGCCATCAGTTCTAGGACAGCCGTCGGGGGCAATCAGCCCCAGCATTTT. Translation gives CAISSRTAVGGNQPQHF.

In nucleotides, the CDR3 is TGTGCCAGCAGCCAAGATGGCGGAGCGGGAGCCCCCGAGCAGTACTTC. Its protein is CASSQDGGAGAPEQYF. The rearrangement uses TRBV4-2 and TRBJ2-7, with 8 bases aligning to TRBD2. Germline CDR1 is LGHNA and CDR2 is YNFKEQ. The CDR3 loop spans 16 amino acids. Trimming cost V 0 bases and J 6 bases; bases outside gene matches: 10.

The genes are TRBV2 and TRBJ2-1, with 7 bases fitting TRBD1. The CDR3 covers 12 residues. V was clipped by 5 bases and J by 10 bases; unmatched bases: 5. Germline-derived CDR1 and CDR2 are SNHLY and FYNNEI. DNA for the CDR3: TGTGCCAGCAGTCCGACAGGGCGGGAGCAGTTCTTC. Its translation is CASSPTGREQFF.

This clone turned up a few times. The chain couples TRBV28 to TRBJ1-4; a weak D match, TRBD1 (5 bases). Per the germline V gene, CDR1 is MDHEN and CDR2 is SYDVKM. This CDR3 has 14 amino acids. V lost 7 bases and J 6 bases, leaving 15 bases between the germline ends. CDR3 in amino acids: CASNLGGWDEKLFF. CDR3 coding DNA: TGTGCCAGCAATTTGGGGGGGTGGGATGAAAAACTGTTTTTT.

The chain combines TRBV5-1 with TRBJ2-3; 7 nucleotides match TRBD2. This CDR3 comprises 13 residues. Germline values: CDR1 SGHRS, CDR2 YFSETQ. J gave up 4 bases and V 7 bases, and 6 bases lay outside the gene matches. In DNA form, the CDR3 reads TGCGCCAGCTGGGAGGGGAGTTCAGATACGCAGTATTTT. As protein: CASWEGSSDTQYF.

The rearrangement links TRBV18 to TRBJ1-3; TRBD1 aligns across 9 bases. The V gene's germline CDR1 is KGHSH and CDR2 LQKENI. V lost 5 bases and J lost 6; bases outside the gene matches: 8. CDR3 length equals 15 residues. The CDR3 DNA sequence: TGTGCCAGCTCAGAAGGACAGGGGACCGTAAACACCATATATTTT. Encoded protein: CASSEGQGTVNTIYF.

This clone was observed many times. This sequence joins TRBV30 and TRBJ2-3; D unresolved. Germline CDR1 GTSNPN, CDR2 SVGIG (reference sequence). This CDR3 has 13 amino acids. Between the trimmed V and J ends, which lost 1 base and 0 bases, there was a span of 5 bases. CDR3 DNA sequence: TGTGCCTGGAGTGACAGAAGCACAGATACGCAGTATTTT. This codes for CAWSDRSTDTQYF.

This chain uses TRBV21-1 with TRBJ2-1; the table names TRBD2, a call not compared with the DNA. TRBV21-1 is a pseudogene locus. The CDR3 loop spans 16 amino acids. The CDR3 reads CASSRFKTSGYNEQFF. CDR3 coding DNA: TGTGCCAGCAGCCGATTCAAGACTAGCGGATACAATGAGCAGTTCTTC.

This clone was found a few times. CDR3 bases: TGTGCCAGCAGCTTCGGTGGGGCAGAGACCCAGTACTTC. Its protein is CASSFGGAETQYF. The genes are TRBV7-9 and TRBJ2-5; D may be TRBD1 (5 bases). Germline assignment: CDR1 SEHNR and CDR2 FQNEAQ (reference sequence). Between the trimmed V and J ends, which lost 3 bases and 4 bases, there was a span of 9 bases. There are 13 residues in the CDR3.